The 30 T cell receptor beta chains listed next were all sequenced from one sample in a study of graft-versus-host responses after intestinal transplantation. Clones were sequenced by immunoSEQ multiplex PCR, and TCRdb holds only the in-frame ones, with some missing. The data show 25,000 or so clones, 85% to 95% seen once. The sample here was PBMCs, taken roughly 41 days after intestinal transplant. The receptors stem from a human patient who received an intestinal transplant, so some T cells may come from the graft donor.

This chain uses TRBV27 with TRBJ2-7; D ambiguous. Trimming took 3 bases from V and 4 from J, leaving 13 bases between them. Looked up from germline, CDR1 is MNHEY and CDR2 is SMNVEV (reference sequence). This CDR3 has 14 residues. The CDR3 nucleotides are TGTGCCAGCAGTTTTGACACCCAAGGGTACGAGCAGTACTTC. This sequence encodes CASSFDTQGYEQYF.

The CDR3 here is CSAIRSDEQFF. The DNA for the CDR3 is TGCAGTGCTATCAGGTCCGATGAGCAGTTCTTC. This chain connects TRBV20-1 to TRBJ2-1; D not certain. This CDR3 is 11 amino acids long. CDR1 and CDR2 from the germline V gene are DFQATT and SNEGSKA (reference sequence). V was cut by 4 bases and J by 8 bases, with 9 bases left in between.

The gene calls are TRBV14 and TRBJ1-2; no reliable D call. There are 14 residues in the CDR3. Trimming removed 0 bases at V and 5 bases at J, with 10 bases between. Germline V gene sequence: CDR1 SGHDN, CDR2 FVKESK. The CDR3 is CASSQDGSPYGYTF. The CDR3 DNA is TGTGCCAGCAGCCAAGATGGCAGCCCATATGGCTACACCTTC.

This sequence joins TRBV18 and TRBJ1-2, with D uncertain. This CDR3 has 14 amino acids. CDR1 KGHSH and CDR2 LQKENI come from the germline V gene. V shed 0 bases and J shed 2 bases, with 7 bases lying between them. In nucleotides, the CDR3 is TGTGCCAGCTCACCACCAGGGAGGAACTATGGCTACACCTTC. Encoded protein: CASSPPGRNYGYTF.

The chain links TRBV28 to TRBJ2-5, with D possibly matching TRBD1 (5 bases). V shed 4 bases and J shed 5 bases, with 14 bases lying between them. Germline V gives CDR1 MDHEN, CDR2 SYDVKM. The CDR3 length is 14 residues. CDR3 protein: CASSSGHQAETQYF. The CDR3 coding sequence is TGTGCCAGCAGTTCCGGACATCAAGCGGAGACCCAGTACTTC.

The chain joins TRBV7-6 to TRBJ1-3; D is possibly TRBD1 (5 bases). The germline V gene encodes CDR1 SGHVS and CDR2 FNYEAQ. Trimming stripped 5 bases from V and 2 bases from J, with 7 bases between. CDR3 length: 13 residues. CDR3 loop: CASSPGPGNTIYF. For the CDR3, the DNA is TGTGCCAGCAGCCCAGGGCCTGGAAACACCATATATTTT.

The genes are TRBV19 and TRBJ1-1; D gene ambiguous. CDR3 size: 13 residues. V was clipped by 6 bases and J by 6 bases, with 14 bases between them. Germline V gene lookup returns CDR1 LNHDA and CDR2 SQIVND (reference sequence). This CDR3 reads CASRVRRSAEAFF. CDR3 bases: TGTGCCAGTAGGGTTCGTCGGTCTGCTGAAGCTTTCTTT.

V gene TRBV7-2 combines with J gene TRBJ2-7; 8 bases line up with TRBD2. V dropped 5 bases and J dropped 7; count of bases not matched to a gene: 7. Germline assignment: CDR1 SGHTA and CDR2 FQGNSA. This CDR3 has 13 residues. CDR3 region: CASSPRLAREQYF. In nucleotides, the CDR3 is TGTGCCAGCAGCCCCAGACTAGCGCGGGAGCAGTACTTC.

This rearrangement joins TRBV10-3 to TRBJ1-1, with TRBD1 matching over 12 bases. J was trimmed by 0 bases and V by 8 bases; bases with no gene match: 4. CDR1 is ENHRY and CDR2 is SYGVKD in the germline V gene. The CDR3 is 15 residues long. The CDR3 sequence: CAIGGTGGMNTEAFF. CDR3 DNA sequence: TGTGCCATCGGTGGGACAGGGGGCATGAACACTGAAGCTTTCTTT.

The chain links TRBV5-1 to TRBJ2-4; unclear D gene. This CDR3 is built from 13 residues. The ends were cut back, 0 bases at V and 8 bases at J, with 9 bases in the middle. Germline CDR1 reads SGHRS; CDR2 reads YFSETQ. CDR3 coding DNA: TGCGCCAGCAGCTTGGCCTCTATAGACATTCAGTACTTC. Its protein is CASSLASIDIQYF.

The chain has TRBV7-9 and TRBJ1-5; no clear D. Germline CDR1 is SEHNR and CDR2 is FQNEAQ (reference sequence). With 3 bases removed from V and 6 bases from J, the gap between germline ends came to 9 bases. The CDR3 loop spans 13 amino acids. This CDR3 reads CASSLGGSQPQHF. CDR3 bases: TGTGCCAGCAGCTTGGGAGGAAGTCAGCCCCAGCATTTT.

CDR3 residues: CASSDSVANSPLHF. In nucleotides, the CDR3 is TGTGCCAGCAGTGATTCGGTGGCCAATTCACCCCTCCACTTT. The rearrangement uses TRBV6-4 and TRBJ1-6, with unresolved D. Germline loops: CDR1 MRHNA, CDR2 SNTAGT. V was cut by 3 bases and J by 7 bases, with 10 bases left in between. There are 14 residues in the CDR3.

CDR3: CAISRRTRGTYEQYF. For the CDR3, the DNA is TGTGCCATCAGCCGACGAACTCGGGGGACCTACGAGCAGTACTTC. The chain uses TRBV10-3 and TRBJ2-7; D is possibly TRBD2 (6 bases). Germline V gene sequence: CDR1 ENHRY, CDR2 SYGVKD. The CDR3 sequence is 15 residues long. V was cut by 6 bases and J by 2 bases, with 17 bases left in between.

The CDR3 DNA reads TGTGCCAGCAGTTGGACTAGCGGGAGTGAGCAGTTCTTC. Translating it yields CASSWTSGSEQFF. The chain joins TRBV27 to TRBJ2-1; 13 bases are shared with TRBD2. Germline values: CDR1 MNHEY, CDR2 SMNVEV (reference sequence). J gave up 9 bases and V 4 bases, and 0 bases lay outside the gene matches. CDR3 size: 13 residues.

A single count supports this clone. The rearrangement uses TRBV18 and TRBJ1-4; D not certain. V lost 3 bases and J 0 bases, leaving 11 bases between the germline ends. CDR1 and CDR2 (germline): KGHSH, LQKENI. The CDR3 consists of 16 residues. The chain's CDR3 is CASSPRVLATNEKLFF. CDR3 coding DNA: TGTGCCAGCTCACCGCGGGTGCTTGCAACTAATGAAAAACTGTTTTTT.

This rearrangement joins TRBV9 to TRBJ2-1; TRBD2 agrees at 8 bases. J gave up 7 bases and V 6 bases, and 6 bases lay outside the gene matches. The CDR3 has 13 residues. The germline V gene has CDR1 SGDLS and CDR2 YYNGEE. The DNA of the CDR3 is TGTGCCAGCAACAGCGGGAGAGGAAATGAGCAGTTCTTC. Its protein product is CASNSGRGNEQFF.

The J gene is TRBJ2-7, the V gene TRBV7-9, with TRBD2 matching over 12 bases. Germline V lookup: CDR1 SEHNR, CDR2 FQNEAQ (reference sequence). V shed 4 bases and J 4 bases; nucleotides not matched to a gene: 2. The CDR3 runs to 14 residues. This CDR3 reads CASSSGTSGYEQYF. CDR3 coding DNA: TGTGCCAGCAGCTCCGGGACTAGCGGGTACGAGCAGTACTTC.

The V call is TRBV28, the J call TRBJ2-1, with 12 positions matching TRBD2. Germline assignment: CDR1 MDHEN and CDR2 SYDVKM. The CDR3 sequence is 15 residues long. With V trimmed by 4 bases and J by 4 bases, 2 bases remained unmatched. CDR3 DNA sequence: TGTGCCAGCAGTTGGACTAGCGGGGATTACAATGAGCAGTTCTTC. Residues: CASSWTSGDYNEQFF.

The chain employs TRBV6-1 and TRBJ1-1; the match to TRBD1 covers 10 bases. V was clipped by 6 bases and J by 6 bases; unmatched bases: 13. This CDR3 spans 16 amino acids. Germline V gives CDR1 MNHNS, CDR2 SASEGT. DNA for the CDR3: TGTGCCAGCAGAGAACCGGGACAGGGGTTCTGGGCTGAAGCTTTCTTT. This gives the protein CASREPGQGFWAEAFF.

The genes are TRBV4-3 and TRBJ2-5, with 9 positions matching TRBD2. J lost 2 bases, V lost 6 bases, and 4 bases had no gene match. The length of the CDR3 is 14 residues. Germline values: CDR1 LGHNA, CDR2 YSLEER. The CDR3 loop is CASSIAGEQETQYF. As DNA, the CDR3 is TGCGCCAGCAGTATAGCGGGAGAGCAAGAGACCCAGTACTTC.

This chain joins TRBV4-1 and TRBJ1-6; the D is unclear. The V gene's germline CDR1 is MGHRA and CDR2 YSYEKL. The ends were cut back, 2 bases at V and 4 bases at J, with 9 bases in the middle. The CDR3 consists of 15 residues. CDR3 sequence reads: CASSQTGLYNSPLHF. CDR3 bases: TGCGCCAGCAGCCAAACTGGTTTGTATAATTCACCCCTCCACTTT.

The chain is built from TRBV5-1 and TRBJ1-4; 11 nucleotides line up with TRBD1. The CDR3 loop spans 17 amino acids. The V gene's germline CDR1 is SGHRS and CDR2 YFSETQ. J gave up 3 bases and V 3 bases, and 7 bases lay outside the gene matches. The chain's CDR3 is CASSSGTGGLANEKLFF. The CDR3 DNA reads as TGCGCCAGCAGCTCCGGGACAGGGGGACTAGCTAATGAAAAACTGTTTTTT.

The chain combines TRBV19 with TRBJ2-7, with TRBD2 matching over 9 bases. Trimming removed 2 bases from V and 4 bases from J; junction bases left unmatched: 6. Germline V lookup: CDR1 LNHDA, CDR2 SQIVND (reference sequence). The CDR3 is 15 residues long. CDR3 sequence (DNA): TGTGCCAGTAGTATAAGCGGCGGGAGGGTTTACGAGCAGTACTTC. The encoded protein is CASSISGGRVYEQYF.

The V call is TRBV7-9, the J call TRBJ2-7; the D call may be TRBD1 or TRBD2 (7 bases each). Trimming left V 5 bases short and J 4 bases short, with 15 bases between. The CDR3 spans 14 residues. Germline CDR1 is SEHNR and CDR2 is FQNEAQ (reference sequence). In nucleotides, the CDR3 is TGTGCCAGCAGCCCGGGACAGCGGGGATACGAGCAGTACTTC. Its translation is CASSPGQRGYEQYF.

The rearrangement links TRBV19 to TRBJ2-3, with 7 nucleotides matching TRBD1. Germline V lookup: CDR1 LNHDA, CDR2 SQIVND (reference sequence). The CDR3 covers 15 residues. V lost 6 bases and J lost 0; bases outside the gene matches: 6. For the CDR3, the DNA is TGTGCCAGTAGCACCGGGACAGTAAGCACAGATACGCAGTATTTT. Protein sequence: CASSTGTVSTDTQYF. The full variable domain, rest sourced from reference TRBV19 and TRBJ2-3, is DGGITQSPKYLFRKEGQNVTLSCEQNLNHDAMYWYRQDPGQGLRLIYYSQIVNDFQKGDIAEGYSVSREKKESFPLTVTSAQKNPTAFYLCASSTGTVSTDTQYFGPGTRLTVL.

The gene calls are TRBV6-1 and TRBJ2-1; D may correspond to TRBD1 or TRBD2 (5 bases each). Trimming removed 6 bases at V and 7 bases at J, with 19 bases between. Germline V gene data show CDR1 as MNHNS and CDR2 as SASEGT. The CDR3 is made up of 15 amino acids. The CDR3 DNA is TGTGCCAGCAGCTACCGGGACCCTCAAGGGAATGAGCAGTTCTTC. Its protein is CASSYRDPQGNEQFF.

The chain combines TRBV15 with TRBJ2-7, with TRBD2 as a possible D gene (6 bases). This CDR3 has 11 amino acids. From germline, CDR1 is LNHNV and CDR2 YYDKDF (reference sequence). Between the trimmed V and J ends, which lost 8 bases and 2 bases, there was a span of 7 bases. CDR3 bases: TGTGCCACCGGCGGGGCCTACGAGCAGTACTTC. It codes for CATGGAYEQYF.

The chain carries TRBV18 and TRBJ2-1, with 14 bases aligning to TRBD2. The CDR3 has 21 residues. The V gene end was trimmed by 0 bases and the J gene end by 4 bases; junction bases not matched to a gene: 14. Per germline, CDR1 KGHSH and CDR2 LQKENI. The CDR3 region has the DNA TGTGCCAGCTCACCACCGTTTTTATACGCGGGACTAGCGGGAGAATACAATGAGCAGTTCTTC. Translation: CASSPPFLYAGLAGEYNEQFF.

CDR3 nucleotide sequence: TGCGCCAGCAGCCAAGATCGGGGTAGCGGGAGGGCCCGAGACACCGGGGAGCTGTTTTTT. Translation: CASSQDRGSGRARDTGELFF. This chain joins TRBV4-1 and TRBJ2-2; 11 nucleotides line up with TRBD2. This CDR3 spans 20 amino acids. CDR1 MGHRA and CDR2 YSYEKL come from the germline V gene. After removal of 0 bases from V and 3 bases from J, the junction contained 12 bases not matched to a gene.

The chain couples TRBV4-2 to TRBJ2-1; 14 bases are a match to TRBD2. CDR3 length equals 16 residues. Losses at the gene ends were 0 bases for V and 10 bases for J; bases not matched to a gene: 5. Germline V gives CDR1 LGHNA, CDR2 YNFKEQ. CDR3 region: CASSQDSTSGRVEQFF. The CDR3 bases are TGTGCCAGCAGCCAAGATTCGACTAGCGGGAGGGTAGAGCAGTTCTTC.